The sequence of this T cell receptor (beta chain) was determined in a study of CD8+CD57+ T cells in acquired aplastic anemia (dated by TCRdb to the late 2010s). For the study in its entirety: A mean of about 3.2 ug of DNA, ranging from about 0.2 to 27.4 ug, was extracted from sorted CD4+ and CD8+ cells. Mean read counts for healthy donor samples were 8.5 million to 10.8 million for CD4+ cells and around 11 million for CD8+ cells.

Genomic DNA served as template for TCR beta VDJ combination and CDR3 sequence profiling. TCR repertoire sequencing was run on an Illumina HiSeq 2000. As for the authors' bioinformatics: Repertoires were assessed using TRBV/TRBJ rearrangement plots, CDR3 size and DJ length profiles, and Simpson's diversity index. The most abundant DNA sequence in the deep sequencing data was taken as the immunodominant clone. CDR3 amino acid sequences were checked for sharing between subjects and were compared against published repertoires and the VDJdb database. TCRdb handled the public reads itself, with Q25 trimming in fastp and clone calling in MiXCR, and kept productive beta chains. CDR3 protein duplicates are merged, each entry listing the most common genes and DNA. TCRdb's processing, not the authors', yielded these V and J calls. Counted in this sample were approximately 32,000 distinct CDR3 sequences; around 76% of them appeared once. The top ten constitute roughly 22% of the sample.

TCR repertoires of sorted CD4+ and CD8+ blood T cells from severe aplastic anemia patients and healthy subjects were deep-sequenced in the study. Ficoll-Paque density gradient centrifugation was used to isolate peripheral blood mononuclear cells. Before DNA extraction, CD4+ and CD8+ T cells were sorted with FACS or magnetic beads. Regarding this clonotype: The antigen it recognizes is unknown. No base qualities exist here, and no much larger clone lies one base off it.

Broad study findings and their caveats: Between patients and healthy controls, no significant difference in CD8+ Simpson's diversity was found (P=0.060). Around 30 CD8+ CDR3 sequences were found in both patients and controls but appeared to be highly expressed in patients and within the immunodominant clones of the patients.

The sequence came from a human donor in good health, serving as a control. Sequencing was performed on sorted CD4+, CD8+, or CD8+CD57+ T cells (not recorded which) from PBMCs.

The CDR3: CATSDWGTGGDEQFF. The sequence in DNA is TGTGCCACCAGTGATTGGGGGACAGGGGGAGATGAGCAGTTCTTC. Recombination joined TRBV24-1 with TRBJ2-1, with 11 bases matching TRBD1. Including the terminal cysteine and phenylalanine, the CDR3 comprises 15 residues. The read is trimmed to its CDR3 DNA, 45 bases read in frame from base 1. According to the germline V gene, CDR1 reads KGHDR and CDR2 reads SFDVKD. Here V drops 2 bases and J drops 8 bases, and the junction holds 4 bases not matched to any gene.